The 30 T cell receptor beta chains below all came from one sample that was sequenced in a study of T cells after yellow fever vaccination. One entry per CDR3 protein results from TCRdb running MiXCR on the 5' RACE reads. The sample lists a few hundred thousand distinct CDR3 sequences, around a sixth occurring once. This specimen consisted of PBMCs, obtained 5 days after the first yellow fever vaccination. All receptors come from a young man who received the YFV17D yellow fever vaccine.

This clonotype was detected a few times. The chain employs TRBV4-3 and TRBJ2-2; the D is unclear. The CDR3 runs to 13 residues. The V and J ends lost 1 base and 4 bases respectively, with 4 bases between them. Looked up from germline, CDR1 is LGHNA and CDR2 is YSLEER. CDR3 in amino acids: CASSQALTGELFF. In DNA form, the CDR3 reads TGCGCCAGCAGCCAAGCCCTCACCGGGGAGCTGTTTTTT.

V gene TRBV25-1 combines with J gene TRBJ1-5; unclear D gene. Germline values: CDR1 MGHDK, CDR2 SYGVNS. This CDR3 has 14 amino acids. Trimming took 0 bases from V and 1 from J, leaving 4 bases between them. DNA for the CDR3: TGTGCCAGCAGTGAATATAACAGCAATCAGCCCCAGCATTTT. Translated, it gives CASSEYNSNQPQHF.

This rearrangement joins TRBV6-6 to TRBJ2-1; D might be TRBD2 (5 bases). Trimming shortened V by 6 bases and J by 9 bases, and 15 bases separated the two germline ends. CDR3 size: 13 residues. The germline V gene encodes CDR1 MNHNY and CDR2 SVGAGI (reference sequence). The CDR3 spells CASRNSELGEQFF. CDR3 coding DNA: TGTGCCAGCAGAAATAGCGAGCTAGGTGAGCAGTTCTTC.

J is TRBJ2-5 and V is TRBV5-5; 9 positions agree with TRBD1. This CDR3 has 13 amino acids. Germline loops: CDR1 SGHKS, CDR2 YYEKEE (reference sequence). V shed 3 bases, J shed 3 bases, and the junction held 0 bases outside the gene matches. The CDR3 DNA reads as TGTGCCAGCAGCTGGGACAGGGAAGAGACCCAGTACTTC. Amino acid sequence: CASSWDREETQYF.

The chain has TRBV27 and TRBJ2-7; 10 bases match TRBD1. After removal of 6 bases from V and 3 bases from J, the junction contained 11 bases not matched to a gene. This CDR3 is 16 amino acids long. Germline loops: CDR1 MNHEY, CDR2 SMNVEV (reference sequence). Here the CDR3 DNA reads TGTGCCAGCAGCCCACGGGTGGGGGACAGGGGCTACGAGCAGTACTTC. Translation gives CASSPRVGDRGYEQYF.

The genes are TRBV28 and TRBJ1-5; D gene unclear. The CDR3 is made up of 16 amino acids. V was pared by 1 base and J by 0 bases, with 10 bases between. Germline CDR1 is MDHEN and CDR2 is SYDVKM. CDR3 nucleotides: TGTGCCAGCAGTTTATTACGCATTGATAGCAATCAGCCCCAGCATTTT. Its translation: CASSLLRIDSNQPQHF. The full variable domain, its missing parts supplied by reference TRBV28 and TRBJ1-5, is DVKVTQSSRYLVKRTGEKVFLECVQDMDHENMFWYRQDPGLGLRLIYFSYDVKMKEKGDIPEGYSVSREKKERFSLILESASTNQTSMYLCASSLLRIDSNQPQHFGDGTRLSIL.

V usage is TRBV5-1 and J usage is TRBJ1-3; a possible D gene is TRBD1 (6 bases). CDR3 length: 16 amino acids. The V gene lost 4 bases and the J gene lost 0 bases, with 14 bases spanning the gap. Germline V gives CDR1 SGHRS, CDR2 YFSETQ. CDR3 coding DNA: TGCGCCAGCAGCGAACGAGGACAGCTCTCTGGAAACACCATATATTTT. This encodes CASSERGQLSGNTIYF. The full variable domain, rest sourced from reference TRBV5-1 and TRBJ1-3, is KAGVTQTPRYLIKTRGQQVTLSCSPISGHRSVSWYQQTPGQGLQFLFEYFSETQRNKGNFPGRFSGRQFSNSRSEMNVSTLELGDSALYLCASSERGQLSGNTIYFGEGSWLTVV.

The chain carries TRBV6-4 and TRBJ1-1; 7 nucleotides match TRBD1. The junction had 9 bases not matched to a gene; V was cut back by 6 bases and J by 5 bases. The CDR3 covers 14 residues. Germline CDR1 MRHNA, CDR2 SNTAGT. CDR3 residues: CASRRGRGDTEAFF. The CDR3 nucleotides read TGTGCCAGCAGGCGGGGCAGGGGGGATACTGAAGCTTTCTTT.

This clonotype has a handful of counts. The CDR3: CAWSVGGSGANVLTF. The CDR3, as DNA: TGTGCCTGGAGTGTAGGAGGGTCTGGGGCCAACGTCCTGACTTTC. V gene TRBV30 combines with J gene TRBJ2-6; possible D gene TRBD2, 6 bases. This CDR3 region has 15 residues. V shed 0 bases and J shed 1 base, with 7 bases lying between them. Germline CDR1 reads GTSNPN; CDR2 reads SVGIG (reference sequence).

The chain has TRBV6-5 and TRBJ1-1; D may be TRBD1 (5 bases). Germline assignment: CDR1 MNHEY and CDR2 SVGAGI. Trimming took 2 bases from V and 0 from J, leaving 10 bases between them. CDR3 length equals 15 residues. The CDR3: CASSYREDMNTEAFF. CDR3 bases: TGTGCCAGCAGTTACAGGGAGGACATGAACACTGAAGCTTTCTTT.

This clonotype was seen more than once but under ten times. The J gene is TRBJ2-7, the V gene TRBV12-5; D is undetermined. V gave up 1 base and J gave up 4 bases, with 8 bases separating them. Germline CDR1 and CDR2: LGHNT and FRNRAP. The CDR3 loop spans 13 amino acids. This CDR3 reads CASGLGVGYEQYF. Written as DNA, the CDR3 is TGTGCTAGTGGTTTGGGGGTGGGGTACGAGCAGTACTTC.

The genes are TRBV29-1 and TRBJ2-3, with TRBD1 matching over 9 bases. The CDR3 is 13 residues long. The trim removed 2 bases at V and 10 bases at J, leaving 7 bases unmatched. The germline gives CDR1 SQVTM, CDR2 ANQGSEA. The CDR3 DNA reads as TGCAGCGTTGAATTACATGACAGGGGGTCGCAGTATTTT. Translation: CSVELHDRGSQYF.

This clonotype was seen a few times. The chain carries TRBV6-6 and TRBJ2-7; possibly TRBD1 for D (5 bases). The CDR3 runs 13 residues. Germline assignment: CDR1 MNHNY and CDR2 SVGAGI (reference sequence). V lost 6 bases to trimming and J lost 2 bases, with 11 bases between them. The CDR3 nucleotides are TGTGCCAGCAGAGGACACGAAACCTACGAGCAGTACGTC. It specifies CASRGHETYEQYV.

This clonotype showed up many times. The chain carries TRBV5-1 and TRBJ1-6; a possible D gene is TRBD1 (5 bases). With 3 bases removed from V and 6 bases from J, the gap between germline ends came to 13 bases. Germline CDR1 SGHRS, CDR2 YFSETQ. The CDR3 is made up of 15 amino acids. The CDR3 DNA is TGCGCCAGCAGCTCCCGCAGGGCCCGTAATTCACCCCTCCACTTT. Translation gives CASSSRRARNSPLHF. The full variable domain, completed using reference TRBV5-1 and TRBJ1-6, is KAGVTQTPRYLIKTRGQQVTLSCSPISGHRSVSWYQQTPGQGLQFLFEYFSETQRNKGNFPGRFSGRQFSNSRSEMNVSTLELGDSALYLCASSSRRARNSPLHFGNGTRLTVT.

Only a few counts were recorded for this clonotype. The rearrangement uses TRBV5-6 and TRBJ2-7; unclear D gene. Germline assignment: CDR1 SGHDT and CDR2 YYEEEE. V was trimmed by 3 bases and J by 4 bases, leaving 14 bases between them. There are 14 residues in the CDR3. CDR3 sequence reads: CASSYQVEGYEQYV. The CDR3 coding sequence is TGTGCCAGCAGCTATCAGGTTGAAGGGTACGAGCAGTACGTC.

J is TRBJ1-3 and V is TRBV5-1; D is ambiguous. Germline V lookup: CDR1 SGHRS, CDR2 YFSETQ. V gave up 0 bases and J gave up 0 bases, with 13 bases separating them. This CDR3 has 17 residues. As DNA, the CDR3 is TGCGCCAGCAGCTTGGTTGGGCCACGTATCTCTGGAAACACCATATATTTT. The encoded protein is CASSLVGPRISGNTIYF. The full variable domain, with the rest looked up from reference TRBV5-1 and TRBJ1-3, is KAGVTQTPRYLIKTRGQQVTLSCSPISGHRSVSWYQQTPGQGLQFLFEYFSETQRNKGNFPGRFSGRQFSNSRSEMNVSTLELGDSALYLCASSLVGPRISGNTIYFGEGSWLTVV.

The CDR3 sequence is CASSYQAGQSFF. The CDR3 DNA reads TGTGCCAGCAGTTACCAGGCGGGACAGTCGTTCTTC. The chain employs TRBV6-2 or TRBV6-3 and TRBJ2-1; D is perhaps TRBD1 (7 bases). Germline assignment: CDR1 MNHEY and CDR2 SVGEGT. This CDR3 has 12 amino acids. V was shortened by 2 bases and J by 15 bases, with 14 bases between the two germline ends.

The chain couples TRBV5-1 to TRBJ1-1; 7 bases are a match to TRBD1. The length of the CDR3 is 14 residues. V shed 3 bases and J 7 bases; nucleotides not matched to a gene: 9. Looked up from germline, CDR1 is SGHRS and CDR2 is YFSETQ. The DNA of the CDR3 is TGCGCCAGCAGCTCGAGGGGGCTGATGGTTGAAGCTTTCTTT. Protein: CASSSRGLMVEAFF.

This clonotype was seen more than once but under ten times. V usage is TRBV7-3 and J usage is TRBJ2-7, with D hard to call. Trimming took off 5 bases at V and 5 bases at J, with 13 bases between the two ends. CDR3 length: 13 amino acids. CDR1 is SGHTA, CDR2 FQGTGA, per germline. CDR3 in amino acids: CASSPGIKDEQYF. CDR3 coding DNA: TGTGCCAGCAGCCCCGGAATCAAGGACGAGCAGTACTTC.

This clonotype came up a few times. V gene TRBV10-3 combines with J gene TRBJ2-1; D possibly matches TRBD1 or TRBD2 (6 bases each). CDR1 is ENHRY, CDR2 SYGVKD, per germline. Trimming took off 2 bases at V and 7 bases at J, with 21 bases between the two ends. This CDR3 has 17 amino acids. The CDR3 region has the DNA TGTGCCATCAGTGAGCCTAGTCGTGGGGGGCGCTGGAATGAGCAGTTCTTC. This translates into CAISEPSRGGRWNEQFF.

The chain uses TRBV18 and TRBJ1-2; a possible D gene is TRBD1 (5 bases). Germline lookup yields CDR1 KGHSH and CDR2 LQKENI. Trimming pared 6 bases from V and 2 bases from J, leaving 16 bases between. The CDR3 covers 15 residues. The CDR3 DNA follows: TGTGCCAGCTCCCCTGGCGCAGGGATGAACTATGGCTACACCTTC. Encoded protein: CASSPGAGMNYGYTF. Combining the CDR3 with reference TRBV18 and TRBJ1-2 gives the whole variable domain NAGVMQNPRHLVRRRGQEARLRCSPMKGHSHVYWYRQLPEEGLKFMVYLQKENIIDESGMPKERFSAEFPKEGPSILRIQQVVRGDSAAYFCASSPGAGMNYGYTFGSGTRLTVV.

V gene TRBV6-5 combines with J gene TRBJ2-5, with D perhaps matching TRBD2 (5 bases). CDR1 and CDR2 from the germline V gene are MNHEY and SVGAGI. V was clipped by 2 bases and J by 5 bases, with 12 bases between them. The CDR3 consists of 14 residues. The chain's CDR3 is CASSYVPGWETQYF. The DNA for the CDR3 is TGTGCCAGCAGTTACGTTCCGGGGTGGGAGACCCAGTACTTC.

This rearrangement joins TRBV6-5 to TRBJ2-2; tentatively, D is TRBD1 (5 bases). V lost 1 base, J lost 0 bases, and 12 bases lay in between. CDR3 size: 17 residues. The V gene's germline CDR1 is MNHEY and CDR2 SVGAGI. The DNA for the CDR3 is TGTGCCAGCAGTTACTTTTGGACACCCACGAACACCGGGGAGCTGTTTTTT. Translated, it gives CASSYFWTPTNTGELFF.

Ten or more counts support this clonotype. This chain uses TRBV7-9 with TRBJ1-6; D perhaps matches TRBD1 (5 bases). Germline values: CDR1 SEHNR, CDR2 FQNEAQ (reference sequence). V was trimmed by 1 base and J by 5 bases, leaving 6 bases between them. This CDR3 has 14 residues. DNA of the CDR3: TGTGCCAGCAGCTTAGAAGGGGATAATTCACCCCTCCACTTT. Translation: CASSLEGDNSPLHF.

This clonotype has just a few counts. This chain connects TRBV12-3 or TRBV12-4 to TRBJ2-5; D remains ambiguous. This CDR3 has 14 amino acids. V gave up 3 bases and J gave up 2 bases, with 10 bases separating them. The CDR3 loop is CASSFPPRQETQYF. The CDR3 nucleotides read TGTGCCAGCAGTTTTCCCCCCCGGCAAGAGACCCAGTACTTC.

This rearrangement joins TRBV6-5 to TRBJ2-2; D gene uncertain. This CDR3 has 13 amino acids. Germline V gene lookup returns CDR1 MNHEY and CDR2 SVGAGI. The V end was cut by 3 bases, the J end by 7 bases, with 9 bases between. In nucleotides, the CDR3 is TGTGCCAGCAGTTATCCCGGGTTCGGGGAGCTGTTTTTT. Amino acids: CASSYPGFGELFF.

The gene calls are TRBV19 and TRBJ2-7; D is undetermined. With 6 bases removed from V and 3 bases from J, the gap between germline ends came to 15 bases. Per germline, CDR1 LNHDA and CDR2 SQIVND (reference sequence). The CDR3 covers 14 residues. DNA of the CDR3: TGTGCCAGTAGCTCCCTGGATACTTACTACGAGCAGTACTTC. Its protein product is CASSSLDTYYEQYF.

This clonotype has a single count. The rearrangement joins TRBV6-1 to TRBJ2-2; 8 bases match TRBD2. The CDR3 spans 15 residues. Trimming cost V 6 bases and J 4 bases; bases outside gene matches: 7. CDR1 and CDR2 (germline): MNHNS, SASEGT. The CDR3 sequence: CASRPGGPGTGELFF. In nucleotides, the CDR3 is TGTGCCAGCAGACCGGGGGGGCCGGGCACCGGGGAGCTGTTTTTT.

V and J are TRBV10-3 and TRBJ2-3, with 8 bases lining up with TRBD2. There are 15 residues in the CDR3. V gave up 0 bases and J gave up 6 bases; unmatched junction bases: 5. CDR1 is ENHRY and CDR2 is SYGVKD in the germline V gene. The CDR3 is CAISESTGGPDTQYF. For the CDR3, the DNA is TGTGCCATCAGTGAGTCGACGGGGGGGCCCGATACGCAGTATTTT.

This clonotype was seen a handful of times. The V and J genes are TRBV5-1 and TRBJ2-2; possible D gene TRBD2, 6 bases. Germline-derived CDR1 and CDR2 are SGHRS and YFSETQ. Trimming pared 4 bases from V and 5 bases from J, leaving 15 bases between. The CDR3 totals 15 residues. The chain's CDR3 is CASSRWGEETGELFF. CDR3 nucleotide sequence: TGCGCCAGCAGCCGCTGGGGGGAAGAGACCGGGGAGCTGTTTTTT. The full variable domain, its missing parts supplied by reference TRBV5-1 and TRBJ2-2, is KAGVTQTPRYLIKTRGQQVTLSCSPISGHRSVSWYQQTPGQGLQFLFEYFSETQRNKGNFPGRFSGRQFSNSRSEMNVSTLELGDSALYLCASSRWGEETGELFFGEGSRLTVL.